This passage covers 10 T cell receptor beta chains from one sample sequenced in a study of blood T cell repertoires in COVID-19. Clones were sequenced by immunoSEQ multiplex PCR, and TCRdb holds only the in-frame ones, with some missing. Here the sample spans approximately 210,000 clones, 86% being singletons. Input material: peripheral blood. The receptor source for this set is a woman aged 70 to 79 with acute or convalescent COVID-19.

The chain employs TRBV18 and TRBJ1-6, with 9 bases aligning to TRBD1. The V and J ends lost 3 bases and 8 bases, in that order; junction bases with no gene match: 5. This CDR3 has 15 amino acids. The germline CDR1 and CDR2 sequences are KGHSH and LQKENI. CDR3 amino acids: CASSPRRTGDSPLHF. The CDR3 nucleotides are TGTGCCAGCTCACCGAGAAGGACAGGGGATTCACCCCTCCACTTT. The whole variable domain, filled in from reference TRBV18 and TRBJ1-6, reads NAGVMQNPRHLVRRRGQEARLRCSPMKGHSHVYWYRQLPEEGLKFMVYLQKENIIDESGMPKERFSAEFPKEGPSILRIQQVVRGDSAAYFCASSPRRTGDSPLHFGNGTRLTVT.

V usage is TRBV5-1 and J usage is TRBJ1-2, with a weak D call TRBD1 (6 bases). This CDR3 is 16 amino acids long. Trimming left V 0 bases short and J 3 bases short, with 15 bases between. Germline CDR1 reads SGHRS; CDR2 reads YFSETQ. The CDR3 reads CASSLGDLQGYYGYTF. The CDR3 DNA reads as TGCGCCAGCAGCTTGGGGGATTTACAGGGCTACTATGGCTACACCTTC.

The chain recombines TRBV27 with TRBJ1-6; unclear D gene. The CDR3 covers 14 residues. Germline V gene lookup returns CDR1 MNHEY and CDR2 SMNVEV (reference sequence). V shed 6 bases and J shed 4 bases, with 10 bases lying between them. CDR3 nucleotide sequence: TGTGCCAGCAGCGTAAATCGGTATAATTCACCCCTCCACTTT. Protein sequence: CASSVNRYNSPLHF.

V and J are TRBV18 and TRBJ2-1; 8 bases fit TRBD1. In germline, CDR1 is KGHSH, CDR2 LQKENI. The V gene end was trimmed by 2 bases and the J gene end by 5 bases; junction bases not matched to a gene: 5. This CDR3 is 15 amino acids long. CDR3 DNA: TGTGCCAGCTCACCAAGGCAGGGGGCTCACAATGAGCAGTTCTTC. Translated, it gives CASSPRQGAHNEQFF.

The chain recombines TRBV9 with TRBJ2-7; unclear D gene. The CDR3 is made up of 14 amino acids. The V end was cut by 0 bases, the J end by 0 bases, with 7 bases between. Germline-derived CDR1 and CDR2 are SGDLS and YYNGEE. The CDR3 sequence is CASSVASSSYEQYF. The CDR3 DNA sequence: TGTGCCAGCAGCGTAGCCTCTAGCTCCTACGAGCAGTACTTC.

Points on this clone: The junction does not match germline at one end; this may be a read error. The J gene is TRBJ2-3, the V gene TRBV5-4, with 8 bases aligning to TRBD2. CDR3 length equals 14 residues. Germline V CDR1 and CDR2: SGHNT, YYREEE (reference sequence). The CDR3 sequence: CASSLSGSRDTQYF. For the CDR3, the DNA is TGTGCCAGCAGCTTGAGCGGGAGCAGAGATACGCAGTATTTT. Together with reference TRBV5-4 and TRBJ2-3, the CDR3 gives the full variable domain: ETGVTQSPTHLIKTRGQQVTLRCSSQSGHNTVSWYQQALGQGPQFIFQYYREEENGRGNFPPRFSGLQFPNYSSELNVNALELDDSALYLCASSLSGSRDTQYFGPGTRLTVL.

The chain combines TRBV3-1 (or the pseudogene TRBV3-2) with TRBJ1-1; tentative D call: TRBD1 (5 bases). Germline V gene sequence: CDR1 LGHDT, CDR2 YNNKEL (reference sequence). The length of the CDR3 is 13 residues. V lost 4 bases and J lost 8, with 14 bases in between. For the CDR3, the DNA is TGTGCCAGCAGCCTCCCCCTCGCAGGGGAAGCTTTCTTT. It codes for CASSLPLAGEAFF.

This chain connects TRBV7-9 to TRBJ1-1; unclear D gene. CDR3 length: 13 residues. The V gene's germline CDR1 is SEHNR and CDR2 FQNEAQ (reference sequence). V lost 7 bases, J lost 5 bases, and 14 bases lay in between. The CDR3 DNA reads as TGTGCCAGCAATCAGGCCCGTGGGACTGAAGCTTTCTTT. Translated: CASNQARGTEAFF.

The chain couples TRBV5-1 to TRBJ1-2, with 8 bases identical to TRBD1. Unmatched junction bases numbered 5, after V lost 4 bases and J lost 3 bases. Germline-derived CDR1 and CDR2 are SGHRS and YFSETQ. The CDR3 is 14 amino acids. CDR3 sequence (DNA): TGCGCCAGCAGCCGTGGGACAGGCGACTATGGCTACACCTTC. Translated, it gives CASSRGTGDYGYTF.

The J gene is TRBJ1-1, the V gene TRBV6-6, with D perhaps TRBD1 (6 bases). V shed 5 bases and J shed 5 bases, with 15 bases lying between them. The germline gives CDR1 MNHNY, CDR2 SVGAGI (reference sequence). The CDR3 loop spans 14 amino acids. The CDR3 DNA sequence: TGTGCCAGCAGTCAACAGGGCTTAATTACTGAAGCTTTCTTT. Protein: CASSQQGLITEAFF.